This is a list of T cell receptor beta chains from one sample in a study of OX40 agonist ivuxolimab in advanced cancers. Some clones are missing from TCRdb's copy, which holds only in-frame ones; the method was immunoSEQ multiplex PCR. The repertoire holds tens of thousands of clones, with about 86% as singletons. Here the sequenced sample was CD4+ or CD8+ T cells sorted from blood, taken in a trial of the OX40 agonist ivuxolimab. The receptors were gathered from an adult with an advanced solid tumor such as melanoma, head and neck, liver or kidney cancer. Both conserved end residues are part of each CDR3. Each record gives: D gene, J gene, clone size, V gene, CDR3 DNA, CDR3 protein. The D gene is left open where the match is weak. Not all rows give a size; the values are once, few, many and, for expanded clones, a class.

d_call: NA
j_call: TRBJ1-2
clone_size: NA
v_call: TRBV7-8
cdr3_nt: TGTGCCAGCAGCTTAGGGGATCTGGGTGGCGGCTACACCTTC
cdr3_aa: CASSLGDLGGGYTF

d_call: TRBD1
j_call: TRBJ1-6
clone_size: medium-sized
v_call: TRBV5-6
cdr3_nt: TGTGCCAGCACTCCACAGGGGGCAAATAATTCACCCCTCCACTTT
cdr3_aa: CASTPQGANNSPLHF

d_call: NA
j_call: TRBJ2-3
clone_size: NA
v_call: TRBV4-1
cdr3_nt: TGCGCCAGCAGCCAGGTGGTGGGCACAGATACGCAGTATTTT
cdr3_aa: CASSQVVGTDTQYF

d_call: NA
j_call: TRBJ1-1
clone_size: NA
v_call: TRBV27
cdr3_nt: TGTGCCAGCAGTTTACAGGTGAACACTGAAGCTTTCTTT
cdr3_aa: CASSLQVNTEAFF

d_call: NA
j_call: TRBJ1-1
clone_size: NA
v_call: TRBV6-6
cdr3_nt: TGTGCCAGCAGAACACCGAGCGGTTCTGAAGCTTTCTTT
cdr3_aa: CASRTPSGSEAFF

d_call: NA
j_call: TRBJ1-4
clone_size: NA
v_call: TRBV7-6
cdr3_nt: TGTGCCAGCAGCCTCGGGACGGCAAATGAAAAACTGTTTTTT
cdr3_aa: CASSLGTANEKLFF

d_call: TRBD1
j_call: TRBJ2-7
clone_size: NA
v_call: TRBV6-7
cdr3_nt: TGTGCCAGCATGACAGGGCCCGAGCAGTACTTC
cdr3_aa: CASMTGPEQYF

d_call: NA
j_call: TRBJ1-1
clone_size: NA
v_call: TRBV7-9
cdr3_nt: TGTGCCAGCAGCTCGCCCGACACTGAAGCTTTCTTT
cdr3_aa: CASSSPDTEAFF

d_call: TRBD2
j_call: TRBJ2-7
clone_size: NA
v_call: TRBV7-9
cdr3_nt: TGTGCCAGCAGCTTCGAAAGCGGGGGCCGCCTCGAGCAGTACTTC
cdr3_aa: CASSFESGGRLEQYF

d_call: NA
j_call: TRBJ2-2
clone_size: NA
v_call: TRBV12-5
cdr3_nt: TGTGCTAGTGGTTGGGGACCGGGACGATCGAACACCGGGGAGCTGTTTTTT
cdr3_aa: CASGWGPGRSNTGELFF

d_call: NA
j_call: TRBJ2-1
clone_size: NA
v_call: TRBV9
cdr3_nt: TGTGCCAGCAGCGTAGTGGCCGGGAGAGGCCATGAGCAGTTCTTC
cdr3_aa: CASSVVAGRGHEQFF

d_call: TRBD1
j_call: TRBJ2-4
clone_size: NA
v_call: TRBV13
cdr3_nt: TGTGCCAGCAGCTTGGGACAGGGGGCCAAAAACATTCAGTACTTC
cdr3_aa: CASSLGQGAKNIQYF

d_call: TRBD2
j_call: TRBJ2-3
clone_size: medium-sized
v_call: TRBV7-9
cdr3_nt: TGTGCCAGCAGCCTAATGGGACTAGCGGGGTCAGATACGCAGTATTTT
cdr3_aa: CASSLMGLAGSDTQYF

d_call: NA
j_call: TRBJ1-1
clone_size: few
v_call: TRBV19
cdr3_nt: TGTGCCAGTAGTATGGGGGGTCGATGGACTGAAGCTTTCTTT
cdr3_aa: CASSMGGRWTEAFF

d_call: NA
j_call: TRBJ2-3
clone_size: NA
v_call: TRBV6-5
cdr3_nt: TGTGCCAGCAGTTACGACAGCACAGATACGCAGTATTTT
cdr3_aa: CASSYDSTDTQYF

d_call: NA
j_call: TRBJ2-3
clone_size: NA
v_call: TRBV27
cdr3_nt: TGTGCCAGCAGTTTGGGCCTCGGGACGGCAGATACGCAGTATTTT
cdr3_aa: CASSLGLGTADTQYF

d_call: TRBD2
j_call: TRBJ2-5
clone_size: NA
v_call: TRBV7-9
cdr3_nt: TGTGCCAGCAGCTGGAGTAGCGGGGGGGCTGAGACCCAGTACTTC
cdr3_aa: CASSWSSGGAETQYF

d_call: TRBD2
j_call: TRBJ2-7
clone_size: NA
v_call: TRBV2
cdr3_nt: TGTGCCAGCAGTTGGGGACTAGCGTTCGAGCAGTACTTC
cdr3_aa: CASSWGLAFEQYF

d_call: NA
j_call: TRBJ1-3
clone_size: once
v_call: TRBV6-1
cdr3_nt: TGTGCCAGCAGTGAAGTCGTGTCTATCTATGGAAACACCATATATTTT
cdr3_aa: CASSEVVSIYGNTIYF

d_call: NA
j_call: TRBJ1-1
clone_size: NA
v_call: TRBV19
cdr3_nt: TGTGCCAGTATTCGGTACGACACTGAAGCTTTCTTT
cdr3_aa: CASIRYDTEAFF

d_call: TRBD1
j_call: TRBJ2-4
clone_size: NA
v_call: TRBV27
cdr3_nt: TGTGCCAGCGGCTACCCGGGACAGGGCTTAGACATTCAGTACTTC
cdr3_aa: CASGYPGQGLDIQYF

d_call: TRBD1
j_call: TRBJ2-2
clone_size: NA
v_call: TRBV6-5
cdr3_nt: TGTGCCAGCAGTGAATCAGGGGGCGGGGAGCTGTTTTTT
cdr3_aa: CASSESGGGELFF

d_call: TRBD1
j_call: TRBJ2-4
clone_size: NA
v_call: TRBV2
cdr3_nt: TGTGCCAGCAGAGGGACAGGAAAACTAGCCAAAAACATTCAGTACTTC
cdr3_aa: CASRGTGKLAKNIQYF

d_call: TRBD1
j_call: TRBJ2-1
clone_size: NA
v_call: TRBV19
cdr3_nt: TGTGCCAGTAGTATAGGGACAGGGGTCTACAATGAGCAGTTCTTC
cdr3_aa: CASSIGTGVYNEQFF

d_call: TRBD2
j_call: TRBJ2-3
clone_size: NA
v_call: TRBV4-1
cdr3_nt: TGCGCCAGCAGCCAAGAAGGACTAGCGGGGGGCAGCACAGATACGCAGTATTTT
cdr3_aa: CASSQEGLAGGSTDTQYF

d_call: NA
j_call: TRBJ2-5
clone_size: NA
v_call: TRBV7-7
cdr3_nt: TGTGCCAGCAGCTTCTCTTCTAGACAAGAGACCCAGTACTTC
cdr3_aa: CASSFSSRQETQYF

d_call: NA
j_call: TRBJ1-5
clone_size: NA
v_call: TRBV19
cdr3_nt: TGTGCCAGTAGGCGACAGTATAGCAATCAGCCCCAGCATTTT
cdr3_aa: CASRRQYSNQPQHF

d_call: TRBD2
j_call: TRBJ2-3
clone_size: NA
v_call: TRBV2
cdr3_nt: TGTGCCAGCAGCTGGACTAGCGGGGGGCGAAGCACAGATACGCAGTATTTT
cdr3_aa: CASSWTSGGRSTDTQYF

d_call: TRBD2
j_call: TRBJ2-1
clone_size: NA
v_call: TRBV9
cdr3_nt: TGTGCCAGCAGCGTAGAGGGCGGGGGGGCCTACAATGAGCAGTTCTTC
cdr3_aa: CASSVEGGGAYNEQFF

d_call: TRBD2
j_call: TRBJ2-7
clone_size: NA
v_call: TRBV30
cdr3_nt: TGTGCCTGGAGCCCGGGACTAACTGACGAGCAGTACTTC
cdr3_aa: CAWSPGLTDEQYF

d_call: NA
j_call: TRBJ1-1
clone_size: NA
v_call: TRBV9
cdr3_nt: TGTGCCAGCAGCGTCCCGAAAAAGGGAGAACGCACTGAAGCTTTCTTT
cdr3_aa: CASSVPKKGERTEAFF

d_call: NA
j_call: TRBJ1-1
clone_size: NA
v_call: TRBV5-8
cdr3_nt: TGTGCCAGCAGCTTGGCCCTCACTGAAGCTTTCTTT
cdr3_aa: CASSLALTEAFF

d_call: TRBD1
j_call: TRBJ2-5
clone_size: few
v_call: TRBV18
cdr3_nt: TGTGCCAGCTCACCCCCGACAGGGGGAAGAATCGGAGAGACCCAGTACTTC
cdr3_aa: CASSPPTGGRIGETQYF

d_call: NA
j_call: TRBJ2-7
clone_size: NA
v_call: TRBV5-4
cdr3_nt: TGTGCCAGCAGCCCAACGGACCCCTACGAGCAGTACTTC
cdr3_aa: CASSPTDPYEQYF

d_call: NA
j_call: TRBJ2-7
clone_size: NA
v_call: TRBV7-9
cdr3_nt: TGTGCCAGCAGCTACCCGACCACCTACGAGCAGTACTTC
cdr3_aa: CASSYPTTYEQYF

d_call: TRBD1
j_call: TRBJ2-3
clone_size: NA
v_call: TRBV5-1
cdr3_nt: TGCGCCAGCAGCGCTAAATCGACAGGGGGCACAGATACGCAGTATTTT
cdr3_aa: CASSAKSTGGTDTQYF

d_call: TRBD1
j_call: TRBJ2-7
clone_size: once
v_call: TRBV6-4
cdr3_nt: TGTGCCAGCATGACAGGGCCCGAGCAGTACTTC
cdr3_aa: CASMTGPEQYF

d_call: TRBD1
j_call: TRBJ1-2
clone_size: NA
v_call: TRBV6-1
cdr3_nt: TGTGCCAGCAGTTGGACAGGGGGAGGTGGCTACACCTTC
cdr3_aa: CASSWTGGGGYTF

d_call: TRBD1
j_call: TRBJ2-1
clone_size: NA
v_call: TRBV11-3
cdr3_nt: TGTGCCAGCAGCCCCGACAGGGGGGGGAGCAATGAGCAGTTCTTC
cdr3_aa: CASSPDRGGSNEQFF

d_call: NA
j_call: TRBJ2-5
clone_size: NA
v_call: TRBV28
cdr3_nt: TGTGCCAGCGTGTCCAAGTACCAAGAGACCCAGTACTTC
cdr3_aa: CASVSKYQETQYF

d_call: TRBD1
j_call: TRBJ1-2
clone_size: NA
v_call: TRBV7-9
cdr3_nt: TGTGCCAGCAGCAGTACCGGGACAGGGGGGGAAGCTAACTATGGCTACACCTTC
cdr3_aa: CASSSTGTGGEANYGYTF

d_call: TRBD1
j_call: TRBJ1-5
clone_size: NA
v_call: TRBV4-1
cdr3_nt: TGCGCCAGCAGCCAAGGACAGGGGATAGGTCAGCCCCAGCATTTT
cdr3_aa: CASSQGQGIGQPQHF

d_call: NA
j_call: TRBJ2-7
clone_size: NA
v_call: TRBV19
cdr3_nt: TGTGCCAGTAGTATTCGTGACAGCCCAACCTACGAGCAGTACTTC
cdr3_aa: CASSIRDSPTYEQYF

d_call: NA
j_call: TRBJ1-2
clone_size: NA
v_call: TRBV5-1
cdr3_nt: TGCGCCAGCAGCTTGGTTCAGCCAGGGACTGTGGGGTTTTATGGCTACACCTTC
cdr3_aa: CASSLVQPGTVGFYGYTF

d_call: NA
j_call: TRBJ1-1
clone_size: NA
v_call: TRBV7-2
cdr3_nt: TGTGCCAGCAGCCTATTTGAAGCTTTCTTT
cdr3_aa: CASSLFEAFF

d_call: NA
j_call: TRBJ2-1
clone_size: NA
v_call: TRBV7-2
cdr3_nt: TGTGCCAGCAGGTCCGACTATTACAATGAGCAGTTCTTC
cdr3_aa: CASRSDYYNEQFF

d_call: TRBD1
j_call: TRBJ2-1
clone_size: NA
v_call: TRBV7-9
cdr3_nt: TGTGCCAGCAGCTTAAGACAAGGCCCGGGACAGGGCTACAATGAGCAGTTCTTC
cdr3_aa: CASSLRQGPGQGYNEQFF

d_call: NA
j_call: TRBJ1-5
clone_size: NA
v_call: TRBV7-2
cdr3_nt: TGTGCCAGCAGCTTAGCGATGGGGGGAGGGAATCAGCCCCAGCATTTT
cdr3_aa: CASSLAMGGGNQPQHF

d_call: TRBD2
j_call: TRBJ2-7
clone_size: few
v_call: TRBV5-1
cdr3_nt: TGCGCCAGCAGCTTGGTCCTAGCGGGGGGTCTCCACGAGCAGTACTTC
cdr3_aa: CASSLVLAGGLHEQYF

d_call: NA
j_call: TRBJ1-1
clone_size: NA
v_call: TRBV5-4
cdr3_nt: TGTGCCAGCAGCCCGGGGGGGGCTGAAGCTTTCTTT
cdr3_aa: CASSPGGAEAFF

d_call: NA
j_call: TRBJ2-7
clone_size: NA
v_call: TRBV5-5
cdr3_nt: TGTGCCAGCAGCCTGCCGGACGCTTTGAGCTCCTACGAGCAGTACTTC
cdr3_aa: CASSLPDALSSYEQYF

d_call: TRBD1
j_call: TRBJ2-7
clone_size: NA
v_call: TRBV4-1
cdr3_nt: TGCGCCAGCAGCCAAGTGGGACAGGGTGCCTACGAGCAGTACTTC
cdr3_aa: CASSQVGQGAYEQYF

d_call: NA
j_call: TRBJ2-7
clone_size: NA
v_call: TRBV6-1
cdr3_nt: TGTGCCAGCACCCCCCCGACAGACCGATCCTACGAGCAGTACTTC
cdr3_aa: CASTPPTDRSYEQYF

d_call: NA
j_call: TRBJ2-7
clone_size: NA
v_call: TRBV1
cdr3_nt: TGCACCAGCAGCCGCGACAGGAAGCTCACATTCGAGCAGTACTTC
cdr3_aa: CTSSRDRKLTFEQYF